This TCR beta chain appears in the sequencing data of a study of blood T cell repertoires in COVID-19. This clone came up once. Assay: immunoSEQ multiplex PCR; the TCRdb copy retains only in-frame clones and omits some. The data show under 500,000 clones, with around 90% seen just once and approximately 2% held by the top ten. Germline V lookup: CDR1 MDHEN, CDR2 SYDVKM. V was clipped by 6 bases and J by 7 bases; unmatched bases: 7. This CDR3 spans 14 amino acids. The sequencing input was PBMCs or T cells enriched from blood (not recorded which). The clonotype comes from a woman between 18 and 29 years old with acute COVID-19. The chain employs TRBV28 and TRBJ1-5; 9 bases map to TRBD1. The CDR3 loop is CASSLDRGGQPQHF. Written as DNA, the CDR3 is TGTGCCAGCAGCTTGGACAGGGGCGGACAGCCCCAGCATTTT. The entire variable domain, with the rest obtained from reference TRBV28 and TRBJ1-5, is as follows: DVKVTQSSRYLVKRTGEKVFLECVQDMDHENMFWYRQDPGLGLRLIYFSYDVKMKEKGDIPEGYSVSREKKERFSLILESASTNQTSMYLCASSLDRGGQPQHFGDGTRLSIL.